This passage covers 13 T cell receptor beta chains from one sample sequenced in a study of blood T cell repertoires in COVID-19. Here immunoSEQ multiplex PCR was the method, and the copy in TCRdb shows in-frame clones only, minus some. This sample has about 200,000 clones, with 75% to 90% found just once. Sequencing was performed on peripheral blood. These receptors originate from a woman between 35 and 50 years old with acute or convalescent COVID-19.

The genes are TRBV6-5 and TRBJ1-5, with a tentative D call TRBD1 (6 bases). CDR3 size: 14 residues. Trimming removed 5 bases at V and 8 bases at J, with 16 bases between. The V gene's germline CDR1 is MNHEY and CDR2 SVGAGI. The CDR3 nucleotides are TGTGCCAGCAGTAGGAAGGGGGTGTTAGAGCCCCAGCATTTT. This translates into CASSRKGVLEPQHF.

The rearrangement links TRBV24-1 to TRBJ1-2, with 9 positions matching TRBD1. Losses at the gene ends were 4 bases for V and 4 bases for J; bases not matched to a gene: 3. Germline V gives CDR1 KGHDR, CDR2 SFDVKD. The CDR3 length is 14 residues. The CDR3 is CATSDPGQGYGYTF. In DNA, the CDR3 is TGTGCCACCAGTGACCCGGGACAGGGCTATGGCTACACCTTC.

The V gene is TRBV6-1, the J gene TRBJ1-2, with D perhaps matching TRBD1 (5 bases). The ends were cut back, 2 bases at V and 3 bases at J, with 16 bases in the middle. This CDR3 is 16 amino acids long. Germline CDR1 is MNHNS and CDR2 is SASEGT. CDR3 coding DNA: TGTGCCAGCAGTGAAACGCAGTTATGGGGGGACTATGGCTACACCTTC. This codes for CASSETQLWGDYGYTF.

V and J are TRBV25-1 and TRBJ2-2; D possibly corresponds to TRBD1 (5 bases). The CDR3 consists of 13 residues. V was trimmed by 0 bases and J by 7 bases, leaving 6 bases between them. Looked up from germline, CDR1 is MGHDK and CDR2 is SYGVNS. CDR3 loop: CASSEYRVGELFF. DNA for the CDR3: TGTGCCAGCAGTGAATACAGGGTCGGGGAGCTGTTTTTT.

The chain joins TRBV19 to TRBJ1-5; the D gene is possibly TRBD1 (6 bases). CDR3 length: 14 residues. From germline, CDR1 is LNHDA and CDR2 SQIVND (reference sequence). Trimming stripped 7 bases from V and 0 bases from J, with 10 bases between. The chain's CDR3 is CASTQGHSNQPQHF. The DNA for the CDR3 is TGTGCCAGTACTCAGGGACATAGCAATCAGCCCCAGCATTTT.

This clone is a singleton in its sample. J is TRBJ1-1 and V is TRBV5-1, with a weak D call TRBD1 (6 bases). Per the germline V gene, CDR1 is SGHRS and CDR2 is YFSETQ. Trimming removed 2 bases at V and 1 base at J, with 9 bases between. The CDR3 covers 14 residues. The CDR3 nucleotides read TGCGCCAGCAGCTTTGGACAGAAGAACACTGAAGCTTTCTTT. The encoded protein is CASSFGQKNTEAFF.

The chain couples TRBV28 to TRBJ2-7; 10 bases fit TRBD1. This CDR3 comprises 14 residues. CDR1 and CDR2 from the germline V gene are MDHEN and SYDVKM. The J segment lost 2 bases and the V segment lost 4 bases, leaving 2 bases of the junction unmatched. CDR3 DNA sequence: TGTGCCAGCAGTTCGGGACAGGGGCCCTACGAGCAGTACGTC. Protein: CASSSGQGPYEQYV.

V is TRBV30 and J is TRBJ2-3; TRBD2 agrees at 10 bases. Germline V gene sequence: CDR1 GTSNPN, CDR2 SVGIG (reference sequence). The CDR3 covers 17 residues. V trimming: 5 bases; J trimming: 2 bases; junction bases outside the gene matches: 13. The CDR3: CAWAPGLAGASTDTQYF. DNA for the CDR3: TGTGCCTGGGCCCCCGGGCTAGCGGGGGCCTCCACAGATACGCAGTATTTT.

V is TRBV5-4 and J is TRBJ1-2, with 7 positions matching TRBD1. There are 16 residues in the CDR3. The V and J ends lost 3 bases and 0 bases, in that order; junction bases with no gene match: 8. The V gene's germline CDR1 is SGHNT and CDR2 YYREEE (reference sequence). The CDR3 nucleotides are TGTGCCAGCAGCTCCGGACAGGTACCTACTAACTATGGCTACACCTTC. Translation: CASSSGQVPTNYGYTF. Supplemented by reference TRBV5-4 and TRBJ1-2, the full variable domain reads ETGVTQSPTHLIKTRGQQVTLRCSSQSGHNTVSWYQQALGQGPQFIFQYYREEENGRGNFPPRFSGLQFPNYSSELNVNALELDDSALYLCASSSGQVPTNYGYTFGSGTRLTVV.

This clone was seen only a few times. Other DNA sequences in the same sample also yield this CDR3. The gene calls are TRBV6-5 and TRBJ1-4; D is ambiguous. This CDR3 is built from 11 residues. Germline CDR1 and CDR2: MNHEY and SVGAGI. V was pared by 6 bases and J by 8 bases, with 7 bases between. In DNA form, the CDR3 reads TGTGCCAGCAGGGGAGGAGAAAAACTGTTTTTT. Protein product: CASRGGEKLFF.

This chain links TRBV7-8 with TRBJ1-2; D remains unclear. Trimming removed 1 base at V and 8 bases at J, with 20 bases between. Germline assignment: CDR1 SGHVS and CDR2 FQNEAQ. The CDR3 has 16 residues. CDR3 region: CASSLGSGVPEDGYTF. CDR3 DNA sequence: TGTGCCAGCAGCTTAGGGTCGGGAGTCCCTGAGGACGGCTACACCTTC.

The chain has TRBV19 and TRBJ1-2; 8 nucleotides line up with TRBD1. Germline V gene lookup returns CDR1 LNHDA and CDR2 SQIVND (reference sequence). CDR3 length: 14 amino acids. The junction had 6 bases not matched to a gene; V was cut back by 6 bases and J by 3 bases. CDR3 coding DNA: TGTGCCAGTAGGCAGGACAGGGAAGACTATGGCTACACCTTC. Amino acids: CASRQDREDYGYTF. The full variable domain, rest sourced from reference TRBV19 and TRBJ1-2, is DGGITQSPKYLFRKEGQNVTLSCEQNLNHDAMYWYRQDPGQGLRLIYYSQIVNDFQKGDIAEGYSVSREKKESFPLTVTSAQKNPTAFYLCASRQDREDYGYTFGSGTRLTVV.

CDR3 loop: CASSEASRLAGLLGQETQYF. CDR3 nucleotide sequence: TGTGCCAGCAGTGAAGCGAGTCGGCTAGCGGGCCTCCTAGGACAAGAGACCCAGTACTTC. The V call is TRBV6-1, the J call TRBJ2-5, with 8 bases aligning to TRBD2. The CDR3 has 20 amino acids. Losses at the gene ends were 0 bases for V and 2 bases for J; bases not matched to a gene: 17. Germline CDR1 is MNHNS and CDR2 is SASEGT.